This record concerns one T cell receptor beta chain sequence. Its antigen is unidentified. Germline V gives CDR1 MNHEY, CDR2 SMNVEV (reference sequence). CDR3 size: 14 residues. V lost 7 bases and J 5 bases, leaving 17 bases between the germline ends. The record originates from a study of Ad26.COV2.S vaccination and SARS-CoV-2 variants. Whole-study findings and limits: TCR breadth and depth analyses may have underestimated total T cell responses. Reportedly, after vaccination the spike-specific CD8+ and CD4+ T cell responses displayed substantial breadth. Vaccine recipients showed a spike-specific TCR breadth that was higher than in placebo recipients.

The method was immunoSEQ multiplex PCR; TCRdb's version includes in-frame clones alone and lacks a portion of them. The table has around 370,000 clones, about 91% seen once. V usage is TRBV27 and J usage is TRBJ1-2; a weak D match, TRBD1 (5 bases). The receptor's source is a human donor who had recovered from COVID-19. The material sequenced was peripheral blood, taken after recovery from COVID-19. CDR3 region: CASKFGHLGYGYTF. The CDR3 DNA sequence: TGTGCCAGCAAGTTTGGACATTTAGGATATGGCTACACCTTC.